Shown below are 4 T cell receptor beta chains from a single sample sequenced in a study. Profiling relied on immunoSEQ multiplex PCR, and the TCRdb table lists in-frame clones only, not all of them. The top ten hold 4% to 4.5% of the sample, which has roughly 68,000 clones, 93% seen once. The sequenced sample consisted of PBMCs. The receptors derive from a man aged 35 to 55 with rheumatoid arthritis.

This chain uses TRBV6-4 with TRBJ1-1; D is unclear. Germline V gives CDR1 MRHNA, CDR2 SNTAGT. The CDR3 consists of 15 residues. V was trimmed by 0 bases and J by 3 bases, leaving 11 bases between them. The DNA for the CDR3 is TGTGCCAGCAGTGACTCCGGCAGAGGGTACACTGAAGCTTTCTTT. Residues: CASSDSGRGYTEAFF.

The chain links TRBV7-9 to TRBJ2-7; D possibly corresponds to TRBD1 (5 bases). V shed 5 bases and J shed 3 bases, with 11 bases lying between them. The CDR3 has 13 amino acids. The germline V gene has CDR1 SEHNR and CDR2 FQNEAQ (reference sequence). The CDR3 coding sequence is TGTGCCAGCAGCCGAAAGGGGTTCTACGAGCAGTACTTC. Translated, it gives CASSRKGFYEQYF.

V usage is TRBV3-1 (or the pseudogene TRBV3-2) and J usage is TRBJ1-1; D unclear. V dropped 4 bases and J dropped 1 base, with 10 bases sitting between them. Germline-derived CDR1 and CDR2 are LGHDT and YNNKEL (reference sequence). This CDR3 contains 14 residues. Here the CDR3 reads CASSPSRQNTEAFF. The CDR3 coding sequence is TGTGCCAGCAGCCCTTCCCGACAGAACACTGAAGCTTTCTTT.

The gene calls are TRBV7-9 and TRBJ2-1, with TRBD1 identical over 9 bases. The ends lost 5 bases at V and 4 bases at J; junction bases unmatched: 6. The V gene's germline CDR1 is SEHNR and CDR2 FQNEAQ (reference sequence). The CDR3 is 15 amino acids. CDR3 coding DNA: TGTGCCAGCAGCCTGGGACAGGGAGTATACAATGAGCAGTTCTTC. As protein: CASSLGQGVYNEQFF.